The rows below give T cell receptor beta chains drawn from one sample of a study of cytomegalovirus exposure and HLA in healthy donors. This table comes from immunoSEQ multiplex PCR, and its TCRdb copy is limited to in-frame clones, with some not included. The sample lists approximately 190,000 clones; 75% to 90% were seen once. Sequenced material: PBMCs. The receptors come from a woman in her late teens or twenties in good health and CMV-seronegative. CDR3s include the opening cysteine and the closing phenylalanine or tryptophan. D genes are given only for firm matches. Only part of the rows carry a size: once, few, many, or a class if the clone is expanded.

D gene: -
clone size: -
J gene: TRBJ2-5
V gene: TRBV30
CDR3 DNA: TGTGCCTGGAGTGTACTGGGAGGGGGACAAGAGACCCAGTACTTC
CDR3 protein: CAWSVLGGGQETQYF

D gene: TRBD2
clone size: -
J gene: TRBJ2-2
V gene: TRBV27
CDR3 DNA: TGTGCCAGCAAAGCGGGAGGGCTGACTCTATTACCCGGGGAGCTGTTTTTT
CDR3 protein: CASKAGGLTLLPGELFF

D gene: -
clone size: -
J gene: TRBJ1-6
V gene: TRBV9
CDR3 DNA: TGTGCCAGCAGCTCCGGATTGAGCGGCCGATCTAATAGCGATTCACCCCTCCACTTT
CDR3 protein: CASSSGLSGRSNSDSPLHF

D gene: -
clone size: -
J gene: TRBJ2-1
V gene: TRBV14
CDR3 DNA: TGTGCCAGCAGCCAATTTGTGACTACCAACAATGAGCAGTTCTTC
CDR3 protein: CASSQFVTTNNEQFF

D gene: -
clone size: -
J gene: TRBJ1-2
V gene: TRBV5-4
CDR3 DNA: TGTGCCAGCAGCTTGGGGGGGGGCGACTATGGCTACACCTTC
CDR3 protein: CASSLGGGDYGYTF

D gene: -
clone size: few
J gene: TRBJ2-7
V gene: TRBV27
CDR3 DNA: TGTGCCAGCAGTTTGACAGGCTACTACGAGCAGTACTTC
CDR3 protein: CASSLTGYYEQYF

D gene: TRBD1
clone size: -
J gene: TRBJ2-3
V gene: TRBV29-1
CDR3 DNA: TGCAGCGTTCGACAGGGGACGCAGTATTTT
CDR3 protein: CSVRQGTQYF

D gene: -
clone size: -
J gene: TRBJ2-7
V gene: TRBV4-1
CDR3 DNA: TGCGCCAGCAGCCAAGATCTGGAGCAGTCCTACGAGCAGTACTTC
CDR3 protein: CASSQDLEQSYEQYF

D gene: TRBD1
clone size: -
J gene: TRBJ1-5
V gene: TRBV6-5
CDR3 DNA: TGTGCCAGCAGTAAGGACAGGGGACGTAATCAGCCCCAGCATTTT
CDR3 protein: CASSKDRGRNQPQHF

D gene: TRBD1
clone size: -
J gene: TRBJ1-2
V gene: TRBV19
CDR3 DNA: TGTGCCAGTAGTTCCCCCGGACAGGGCTATGGCTACACCTTC
CDR3 protein: CASSSPGQGYGYTF

D gene: -
clone size: -
J gene: TRBJ1-3
V gene: TRBV5-1
CDR3 DNA: TGCGCCAGCAGCTTAGGGGCTGGGAACACCATATATTTT
CDR3 protein: CASSLGAGNTIYF

D gene: -
clone size: -
J gene: TRBJ1-4
V gene: TRBV30
CDR3 DNA: TGTGCCTGGAGTGTCGAGAGCCATCAATCTGAAAAACTGTTTTTT
CDR3 protein: CAWSVESHQSEKLFF

D gene: TRBD1
clone size: -
J gene: TRBJ1-6
V gene: TRBV5-5
CDR3 DNA: TGTGCCAGCAGCGGCGACAGGGATAATTCACCCCTCCACTTT
CDR3 protein: CASSGDRDNSPLHF

D gene: TRBD1
clone size: once
J gene: TRBJ2-1
V gene: TRBV6-4
CDR3 DNA: TGTGCCAGCAGTGGGCCCGGACAGGGCCTTGGGAAGCAGTTCTTC
CDR3 protein: CASSGPGQGLGKQFF

D gene: TRBD1
clone size: -
J gene: TRBJ1-2
V gene: TRBV5-1
CDR3 DNA: TGCGCCAGCAGCTTAGGACAGGCTAACTATGGCTACACCTTC
CDR3 protein: CASSLGQANYGYTF

D gene: -
clone size: once
J gene: TRBJ1-5
V gene: TRBV30
CDR3 DNA: TGTGCCTGGAGTCGAGGAGATCAGCCCCAGCATTTT
CDR3 protein: CAWSRGDQPQHF